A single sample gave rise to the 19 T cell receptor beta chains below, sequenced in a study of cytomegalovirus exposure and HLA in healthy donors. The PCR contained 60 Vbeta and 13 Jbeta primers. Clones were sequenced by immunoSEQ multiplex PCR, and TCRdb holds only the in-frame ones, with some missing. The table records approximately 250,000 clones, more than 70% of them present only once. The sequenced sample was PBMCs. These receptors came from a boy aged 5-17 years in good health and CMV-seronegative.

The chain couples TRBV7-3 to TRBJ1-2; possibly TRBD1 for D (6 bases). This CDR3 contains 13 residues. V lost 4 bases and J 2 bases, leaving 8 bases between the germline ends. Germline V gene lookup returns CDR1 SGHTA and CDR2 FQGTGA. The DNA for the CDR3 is TGTGCCAGCAGCTCCGGGACAAACTATGGCTACACCTTC. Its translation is CASSSGTNYGYTF. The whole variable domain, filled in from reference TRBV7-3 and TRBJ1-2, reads GAGVSQTPSNKVTEKGKYVELRCDPISGHTALYWYRQSLGQGPEFLIYFQGTGAADDSGLPNDRFFAVRPEGSVSTLKIQRTERGDSAVYLCASSSGTNYGYTFGSGTRLTVV.

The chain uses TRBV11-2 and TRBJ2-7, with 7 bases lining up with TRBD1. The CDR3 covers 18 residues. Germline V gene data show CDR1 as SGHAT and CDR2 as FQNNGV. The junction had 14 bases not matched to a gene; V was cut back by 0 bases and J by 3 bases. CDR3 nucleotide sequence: TGTGCCAGCAGCTTAGAAGAGGGGACAGTGAATCTAGACTACGAGCAGTACTTC. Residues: CASSLEEGTVNLDYEQYF.

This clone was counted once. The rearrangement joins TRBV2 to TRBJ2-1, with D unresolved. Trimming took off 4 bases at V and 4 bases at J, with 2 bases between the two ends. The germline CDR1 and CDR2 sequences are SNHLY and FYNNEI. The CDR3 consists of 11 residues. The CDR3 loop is CASSAYNEQFF. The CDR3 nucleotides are TGTGCCAGCAGTGCTTACAATGAGCAGTTCTTC.

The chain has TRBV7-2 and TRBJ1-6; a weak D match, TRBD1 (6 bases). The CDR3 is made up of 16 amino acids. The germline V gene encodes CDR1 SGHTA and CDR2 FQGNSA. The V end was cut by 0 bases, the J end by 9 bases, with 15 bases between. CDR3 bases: TGTGCCAGCAGCTTAGCGAAGGCAGGGGCTGGTTCACCCCTCCACTTT. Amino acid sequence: CASSLAKAGAGSPLHF. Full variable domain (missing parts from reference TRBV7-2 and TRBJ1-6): GAGVSQSPSNKVTEKGKDVELRCDPISGHTALYWYRQSLGQGLEFLIYFQGNSAPDKSGLPSDRFSAERTGGSVSTLTIQRTQQEDSAVYLCASSLAKAGAGSPLHFGNGTRLTVT.

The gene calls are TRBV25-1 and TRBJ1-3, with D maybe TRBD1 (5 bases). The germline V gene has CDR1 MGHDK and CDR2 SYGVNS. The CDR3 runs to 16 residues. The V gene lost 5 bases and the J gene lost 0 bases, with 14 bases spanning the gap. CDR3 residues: CASSHGHPYSGNTIYF. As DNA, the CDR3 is TGTGCCAGCAGTCATGGACATCCATACTCTGGAAACACCATATATTTT. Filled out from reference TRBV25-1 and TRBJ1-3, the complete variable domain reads EADIYQTPRYLVIGTGKKITLECSQTMGHDKMYWYQQDPGMELHLIHYSYGVNSTEKGDLSSESTVSRIRTEHFPLTLESARPSHTSQYLCASSHGHPYSGNTIYFGEGSWLTVV.

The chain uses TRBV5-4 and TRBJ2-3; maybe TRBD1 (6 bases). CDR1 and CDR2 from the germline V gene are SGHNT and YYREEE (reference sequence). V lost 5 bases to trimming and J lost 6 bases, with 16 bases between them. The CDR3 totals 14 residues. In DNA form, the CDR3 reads TGTGCCAGCAGGAGGATAGGGGGAAGGGATACGCAGTATTTT. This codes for CASRRIGGRDTQYF.

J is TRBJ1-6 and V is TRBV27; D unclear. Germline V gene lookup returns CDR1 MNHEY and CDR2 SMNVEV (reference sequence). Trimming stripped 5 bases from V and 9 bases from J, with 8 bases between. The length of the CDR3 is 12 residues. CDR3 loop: CASSPRVSPLHF. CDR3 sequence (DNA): TGTGCCAGCAGTCCCCGGGTTTCACCCCTCCACTTT.

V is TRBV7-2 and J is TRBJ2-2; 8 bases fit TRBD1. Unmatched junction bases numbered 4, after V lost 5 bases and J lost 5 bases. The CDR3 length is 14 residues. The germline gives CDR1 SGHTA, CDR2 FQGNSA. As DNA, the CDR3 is TGTGCCAGCAGCCCGACAGGGGCTACCGGGGAGCTGTTTTTT. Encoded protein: CASSPTGATGELFF.

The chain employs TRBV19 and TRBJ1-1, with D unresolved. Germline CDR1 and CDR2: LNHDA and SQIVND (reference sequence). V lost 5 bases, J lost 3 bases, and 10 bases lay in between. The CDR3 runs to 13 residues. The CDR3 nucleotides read TGTGCCAGTAGTCGCTACCGGGACACTGAAGCTTTCTTT. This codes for CASSRYRDTEAFF. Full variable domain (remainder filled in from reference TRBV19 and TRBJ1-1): DGGITQSPKYLFRKEGQNVTLSCEQNLNHDAMYWYRQDPGQGLRLIYYSQIVNDFQKGDIAEGYSVSREKKESFPLTVTSAQKNPTAFYLCASSRYRDTEAFFGQGTRLTVV.

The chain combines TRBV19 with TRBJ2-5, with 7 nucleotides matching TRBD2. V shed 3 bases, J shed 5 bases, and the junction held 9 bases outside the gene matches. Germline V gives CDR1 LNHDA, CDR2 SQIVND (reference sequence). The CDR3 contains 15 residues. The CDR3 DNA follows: TGTGCCAGTAGTATCTTGCCGGGGGGAAAGGAGACCCAGTACTTC. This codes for CASSILPGGKETQYF.

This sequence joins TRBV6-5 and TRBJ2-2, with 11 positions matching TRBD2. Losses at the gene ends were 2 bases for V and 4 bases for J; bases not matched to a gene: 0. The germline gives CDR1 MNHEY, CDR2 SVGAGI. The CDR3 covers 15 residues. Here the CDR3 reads CASSYGTSGTGELFF. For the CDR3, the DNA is TGTGCCAGCAGTTACGGGACTAGCGGCACCGGGGAGCTGTTTTTT.

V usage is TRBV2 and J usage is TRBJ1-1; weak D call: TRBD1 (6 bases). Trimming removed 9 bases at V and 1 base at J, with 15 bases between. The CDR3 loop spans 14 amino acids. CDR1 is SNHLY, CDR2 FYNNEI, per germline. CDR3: CARQGDYTNTEAFF. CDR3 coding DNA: TGTGCCAGACAGGGAGATTACACGAACACTGAAGCTTTCTTT.

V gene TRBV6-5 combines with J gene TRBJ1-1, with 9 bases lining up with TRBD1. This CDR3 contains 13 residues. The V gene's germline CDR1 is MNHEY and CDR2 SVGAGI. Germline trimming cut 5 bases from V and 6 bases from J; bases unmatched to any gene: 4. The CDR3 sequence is CASSRQGGAEAFF. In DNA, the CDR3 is TGTGCCAGCAGTAGACAGGGGGGGGCTGAAGCTTTCTTT.

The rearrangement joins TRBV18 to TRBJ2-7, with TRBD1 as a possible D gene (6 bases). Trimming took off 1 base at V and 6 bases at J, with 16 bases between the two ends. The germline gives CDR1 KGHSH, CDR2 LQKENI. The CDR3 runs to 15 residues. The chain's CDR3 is CASSPQRARGGEQYF. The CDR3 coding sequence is TGTGCCAGCTCACCACAACGGGCCAGGGGCGGCGAGCAGTACTTC.

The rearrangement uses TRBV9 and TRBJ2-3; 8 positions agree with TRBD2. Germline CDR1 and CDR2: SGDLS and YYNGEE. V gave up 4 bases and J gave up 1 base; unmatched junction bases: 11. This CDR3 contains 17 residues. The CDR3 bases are TGTGCCAGCAGCTACGGGGCGGGGCGGGGGGGCACAGATACGCAGTATTTT. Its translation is CASSYGAGRGGTDTQYF.

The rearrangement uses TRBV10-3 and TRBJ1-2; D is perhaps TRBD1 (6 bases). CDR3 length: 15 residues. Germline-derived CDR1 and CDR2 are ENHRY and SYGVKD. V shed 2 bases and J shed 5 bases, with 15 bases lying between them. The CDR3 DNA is TGTGCCATCAGTGAGCAGCAGGGGCGCACTTATGGCTACACCTTC. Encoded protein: CAISEQQGRTYGYTF.

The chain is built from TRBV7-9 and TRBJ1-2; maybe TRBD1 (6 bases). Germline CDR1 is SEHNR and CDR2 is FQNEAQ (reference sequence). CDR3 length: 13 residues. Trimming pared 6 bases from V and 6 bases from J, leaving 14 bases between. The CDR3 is CASSNSGVDGYTF. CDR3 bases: TGTGCCAGCAGTAACTCAGGGGTTGATGGCTACACCTTC.

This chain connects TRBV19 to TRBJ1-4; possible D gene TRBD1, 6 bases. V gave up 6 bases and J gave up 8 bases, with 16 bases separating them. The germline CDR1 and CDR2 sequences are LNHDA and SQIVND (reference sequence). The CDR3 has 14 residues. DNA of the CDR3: TGTGCCAGTAGCCCGGGACAACAACCCGAAAAACTGTTTTTT. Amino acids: CASSPGQQPEKLFF.

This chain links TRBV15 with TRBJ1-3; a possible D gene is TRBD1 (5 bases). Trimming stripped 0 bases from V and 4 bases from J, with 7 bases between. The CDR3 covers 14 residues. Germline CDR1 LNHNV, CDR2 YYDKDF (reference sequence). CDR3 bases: TGTGCCACCAGCAGAGACAGGGTGGGAAACACCATATATTTT. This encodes CATSRDRVGNTIYF.